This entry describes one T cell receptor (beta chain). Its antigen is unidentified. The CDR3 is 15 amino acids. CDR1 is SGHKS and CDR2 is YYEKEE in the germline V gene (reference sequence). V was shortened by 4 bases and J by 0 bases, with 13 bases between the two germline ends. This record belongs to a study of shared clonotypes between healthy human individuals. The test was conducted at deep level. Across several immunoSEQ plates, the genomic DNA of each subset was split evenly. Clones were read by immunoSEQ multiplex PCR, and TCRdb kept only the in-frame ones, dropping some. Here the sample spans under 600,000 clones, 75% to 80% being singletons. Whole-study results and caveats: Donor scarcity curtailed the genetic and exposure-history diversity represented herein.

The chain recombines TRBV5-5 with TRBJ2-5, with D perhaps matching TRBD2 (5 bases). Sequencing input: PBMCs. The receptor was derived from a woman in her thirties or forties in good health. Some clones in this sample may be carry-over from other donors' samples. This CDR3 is CASSRIVANQETQYF. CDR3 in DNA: TGTGCCAGCAGCCGGATCGTAGCGAACCAAGAGACCCAGTACTTC.